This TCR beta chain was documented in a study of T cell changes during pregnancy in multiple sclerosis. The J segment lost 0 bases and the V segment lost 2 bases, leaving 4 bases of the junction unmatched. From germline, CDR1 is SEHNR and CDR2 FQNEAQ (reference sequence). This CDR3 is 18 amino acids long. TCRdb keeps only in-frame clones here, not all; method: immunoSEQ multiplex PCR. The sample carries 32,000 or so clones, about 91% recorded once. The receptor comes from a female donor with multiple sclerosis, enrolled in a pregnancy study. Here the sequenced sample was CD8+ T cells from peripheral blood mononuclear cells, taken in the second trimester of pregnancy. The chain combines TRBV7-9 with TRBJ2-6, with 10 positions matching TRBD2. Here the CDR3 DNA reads TGTGCCAGCAGCTTAAGGAGGACTAGCGGCTCTGGGGCCAACGTCCTGACTTTC. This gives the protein CASSLRRTSGSGANVLTF.